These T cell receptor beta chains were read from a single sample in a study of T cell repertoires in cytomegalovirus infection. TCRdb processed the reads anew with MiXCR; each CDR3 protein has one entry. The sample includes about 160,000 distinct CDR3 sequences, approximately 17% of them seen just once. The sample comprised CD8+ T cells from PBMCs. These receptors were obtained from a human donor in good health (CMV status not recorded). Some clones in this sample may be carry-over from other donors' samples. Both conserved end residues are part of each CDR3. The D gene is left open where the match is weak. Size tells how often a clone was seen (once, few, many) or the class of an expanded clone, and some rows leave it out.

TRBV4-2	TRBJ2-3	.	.	CASRQSHPYGSTDTQYF	TGTGCCAGCAGGCAAAGCCACCCCTACGGGAGCACAGATACGCAGTATTTT
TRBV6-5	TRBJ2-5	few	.	CASSPDTQETQYF	TGTGCCAGCAGCCCCGACACCCAAGAGACCCAGTACTTC
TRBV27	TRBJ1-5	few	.	CASSTRRAAGQPQHF	TGTGCCAGCAGTACCCGCCGGGCAGCGGGTCAGCCCCAGCATTTT
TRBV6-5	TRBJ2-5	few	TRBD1	CASSYLRRDRGLETQYF	TGTGCCAGCAGTTACCTGCGCCGGGACAGGGGGCTGGAGACCCAGTACTTC
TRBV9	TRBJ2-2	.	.	CASSVGSGGLAELFF	TGTGCCAGCAGCGTAGGAAGTGGGGGGCTCGCGGAGCTGTTTTTT
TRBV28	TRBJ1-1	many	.	CASRDMNTEAFF	TGTGCCAGCAGAGACATGAACACTGAAGCTTTCTTT
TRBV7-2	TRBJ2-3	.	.	CASSQRTADTQYF	TGTGCCAGCAGCCAACGCACGGCGGATACGCAGTATTTT
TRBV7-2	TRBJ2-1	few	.	CASTPRLRLAENNEQFF	TGTGCCAGCACCCCGCGGTTGCGTTTGGCGGAGAACAATGAGCAGTTCTTC
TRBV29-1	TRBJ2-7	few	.	CSVDGTGKNSYEQYF	TGCAGCGTTGATGGGACGGGAAAAAATTCATACGAGCAGTACTTC
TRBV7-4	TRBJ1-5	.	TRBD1	CASSRGQGNQPQHF	TGTGCCAGCAGCCGAGGACAGGGGAATCAGCCCCAGCATTTT
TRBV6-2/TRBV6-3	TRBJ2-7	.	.	CARSVDNYEQYF	TGTGCCCGCAGTGTTGACAACTACGAGCAGTACTTC